What follows is one T cell receptor (beta chain) and its context. Its antigen is unknown. The sample is drawn from a study of vaccination effects on CD4 cells after COVID-19. Broader study findings: Healthy vaccinees' vaccine-induced clones included only 1 of 255 cross-reacting with common cold coronaviruses.

The data were produced by immunoSEQ multiplex PCR, yet TCRdb's version contains in-frame clones alone and is incomplete. Here the sample spans 55,000 to 75,000 clones, around 76% being singletons. There are 14 residues in the CDR3. V shed 0 bases and J shed 0 bases, with 6 bases lying between them. Germline V lookup: CDR1 GTSNPN, CDR2 SVGIG (reference sequence). Expansion of antigen-specific CD4+ T cells with viral peptide pools was carried out by the ViraFEST assay before sequencing. With about 9 days of culture completed, CD4+ T cells were isolated. Neither prior SARS-CoV-2 infection nor positive nucleocapsid antibodies were present in the vaccine recipients.

Material: CD4+ T cells from PBMCs cultured with HCoV-NL63 spike peptides, obtained before COVID-19 vaccination. The receptor was isolated from a human donor who received a COVID-19 vaccine. The V and J genes are TRBV30 and TRBJ2-1; no reliable D call. The CDR3 sequence is CAWSVGSSYNEQFF. CDR3 DNA sequence: TGTGCCTGGAGTGTAGGGTCCTCCTACAATGAGCAGTTCTTC.